The sequence of this TCR beta chain was determined in a study of control samples from healthy donors and cancer patients (TCRdb year 2020). The library relied on the immunoSEQ multiplex PCR assay. This immuneACCESS table, as held by TCRdb, lists in-frame sequences with V and J called but not all clones. Of the missing ones, under half trace to an unresolved V gene in checked studies; the others have no known cause. The sample data list 65,000 to 90,000 clones, and over 75% of these were observed just once. The top ten clonotypes cover about 18% of the sample. From the cysteine through the phenylalanine, the CDR3 covers 15 amino acids. Just CDR3 DNA is preserved here, 45 bases in frame from base 1. Reading the germline V gene gives CDR1 SGHTS and CDR2 YDEGEE. V lost 1 base and J lost 2 bases; the stretch between them is 12 bases long. This clone was seen a single time. It has no known antigen specificity. No base-level quality is on record; no much larger clone is a single base apart.

The chain uses TRBV5-8 and TRBJ1-2, with TRBD1 as a weak D call on 5 bases. The specimen sequenced was blood. The sequence was collected from a man aged 50-60 years in good health. The CDR3 corresponds to CASSLSPGVNYGYTF. The DNA sequence is as follows: TGTGCCAGCAGCTTGTCCCCGGGGGTAAACTATGGCTACACCTTC.